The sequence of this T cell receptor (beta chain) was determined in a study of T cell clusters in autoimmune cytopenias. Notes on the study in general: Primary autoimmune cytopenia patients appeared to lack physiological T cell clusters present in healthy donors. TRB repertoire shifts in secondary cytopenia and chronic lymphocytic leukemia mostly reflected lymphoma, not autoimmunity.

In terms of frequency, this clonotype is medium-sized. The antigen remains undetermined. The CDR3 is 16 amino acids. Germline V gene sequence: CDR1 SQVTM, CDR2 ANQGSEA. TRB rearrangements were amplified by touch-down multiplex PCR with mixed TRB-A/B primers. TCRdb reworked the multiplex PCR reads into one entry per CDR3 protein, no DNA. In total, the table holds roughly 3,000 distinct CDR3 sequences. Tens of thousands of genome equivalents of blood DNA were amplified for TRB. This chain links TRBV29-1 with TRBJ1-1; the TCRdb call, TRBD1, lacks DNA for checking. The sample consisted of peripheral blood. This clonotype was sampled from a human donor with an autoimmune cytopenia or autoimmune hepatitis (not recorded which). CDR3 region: CSAAARGYPRGTEAFF.